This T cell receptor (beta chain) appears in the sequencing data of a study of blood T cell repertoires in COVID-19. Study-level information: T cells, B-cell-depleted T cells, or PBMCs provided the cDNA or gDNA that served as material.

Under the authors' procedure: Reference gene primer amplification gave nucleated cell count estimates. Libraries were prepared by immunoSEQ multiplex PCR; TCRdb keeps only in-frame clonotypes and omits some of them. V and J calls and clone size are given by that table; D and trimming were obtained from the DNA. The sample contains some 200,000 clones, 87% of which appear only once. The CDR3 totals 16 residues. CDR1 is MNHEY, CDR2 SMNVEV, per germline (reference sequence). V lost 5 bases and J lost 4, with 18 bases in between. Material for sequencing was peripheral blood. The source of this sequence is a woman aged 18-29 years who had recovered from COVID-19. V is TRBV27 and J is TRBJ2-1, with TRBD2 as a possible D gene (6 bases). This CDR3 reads CASSPTTSSLYNEQFF. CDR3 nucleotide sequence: TGTGCCAGCAGTCCAACAACTAGCAGCCTTTACAATGAGCAGTTCTTC.